This T cell receptor (beta chain) emerged from a study of blood T cell repertoires in COVID-19 (dated by TCRdb to about 2020). Background for the entire study: Samples from collaborators originated in the United States, Italy and Spain and spanned both the acute and convalescent phases of COVID-19. Samples came from the ongoing ImmuneRACE study (first 160 participants) plus 1,254 subjects from 6 global collaborators. The repertoires were made available in a free public database intended to serve as a resource for research on the immune response to SARS-CoV-2. The prospective study material was composed of cDNA or gDNA derived from T cells, B-cell-depleted T cells, or PBMCs. Deeply sampled blood TCRbeta repertoires from subjects exposed to, actively infected with, or recovered from COVID-19 were included in the dataset. HLA class I and class II types, where available, came from metadata supplied by the sample provider rather than from assay-based typing. Nearly every sample came with metadata listing a de-identified subject ID, COVID-19 status, age in years and sex.

CDR1 and CDR2, per the germline V gene, are MDHEN and SYDVKM. V loses 4 bases of germline sequence and J loses 3 bases, and the interval between the two ends is 10 bases. From its cysteine to its phenylalanine, the CDR3 spans 14 amino acids. Just the 42-base CDR3 DNA is kept, in frame starting at base 1. TCRbeta CDR3 regions were amplified from genomic DNA using the immunoSEQ Assay, a bias-controlled multiplex PCR. In the source study's methods: Nucleated cell counts per sample were estimated from amplification of reference gene primers within the assay. To quantify the absolute abundance of each unique TCRbeta CDR3 rearrangement, sequence reads were collapsed and filtered. For each sample, productive Simpson clonality was calculated by taking the square root of Simpson's diversity index across productive rearrangements. Entries here come from immuneACCESS through TCRdb and include only in-frame sequences with V and J called. Some clones fail to appear in such tables; in the studies checked, an unresolved V gene covers under half of the shortfall, and the cause of the remainder is unknown. D and trimming were read from the DNA, whereas the V and J calls and clone size are those reported in that table. The sample table contains 55,000 to 90,000 clones; only one count was recorded for 85% to 90% of them. Of the sample, about 1.5% falls within the top ten clones.

About this clone itself: Its antigen is unknown. Base qualities are not at hand, and no much larger clone is one base apart.

On the study overall, not on this receptor specifically: The amount of clinical and demographic metadata varied by source and participant and was provided uncurated.

Collaborating institutions collected whole blood in K2EDTA tubes following their own protocols. For TCRbeta analysis, collaborators shipped samples in one of three forms: frozen whole blood, isolated PBMCs, or DNA extracted from either of those sample types. The clonotype was recovered from a human donor in a cohort sampled during active COVID-19. Sequencing input: peripheral blood. The sequence joins TRBV28 to TRBJ1-3; possibly the D gene is TRBD1, per 5 matching bases. CDR3 region: CASSSRVFGNTIYF. At the DNA level, the sequence is TGTGCCAGCAGTTCCAGGGTTTTTGGAAACACCATATATTTT.